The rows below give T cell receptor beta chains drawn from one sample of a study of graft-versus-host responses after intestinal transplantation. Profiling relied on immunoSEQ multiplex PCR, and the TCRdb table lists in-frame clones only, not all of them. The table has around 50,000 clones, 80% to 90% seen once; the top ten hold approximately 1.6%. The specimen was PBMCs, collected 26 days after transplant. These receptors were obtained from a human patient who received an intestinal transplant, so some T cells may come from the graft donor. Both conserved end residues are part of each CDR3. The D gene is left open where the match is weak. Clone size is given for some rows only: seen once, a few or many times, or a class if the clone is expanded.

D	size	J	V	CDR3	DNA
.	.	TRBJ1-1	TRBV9	CASSVDGGTGMNTEAFF	TGTGCCAGCAGCGTAGATGGGGGGACGGGGATGAACACTGAAGCTTTCTTT
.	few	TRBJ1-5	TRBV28	CASSESNQPQHF	TGTGCCAGCAGTGAGAGCAATCAGCCCCAGCATTTT
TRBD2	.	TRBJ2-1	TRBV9	CASSVATGTSGYNEQFF	TGTGCCAGCAGCGTAGCTACGGGGACTAGCGGATACAATGAGCAGTTCTTC
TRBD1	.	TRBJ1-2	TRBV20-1	CSGQGVYGYTF	TGCAGTGGTCAGGGGGTCTATGGCTACACCTTC
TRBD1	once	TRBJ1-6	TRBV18	CASSTDREISPLHF	TGTGCCAGCTCCACAGACAGGGAAATTTCACCCCTCCACTTT
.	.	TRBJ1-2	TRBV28	CASSLVSNYGYTF	TGTGCCAGCAGTTTAGTCAGTAACTATGGCTACACCTTC
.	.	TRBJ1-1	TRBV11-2	CASSKQGTNTEAFF	TGTGCCAGCAGCAAGCAGGGGACGAACACTGAAGCTTTCTTT
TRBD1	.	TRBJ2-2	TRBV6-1	CASRKTGDGTGELFF	TGTGCCAGCAGGAAAACAGGGGATGGCACCGGGGAGCTGTTTTTT
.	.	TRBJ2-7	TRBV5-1	CASSRVRGEVEQYF	TGCGCCAGCAGCCGGGTCAGGGGAGAGGTCGAGCAGTACTTC
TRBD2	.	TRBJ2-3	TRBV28	CASSYPGLAGGSTDTQYF	TGTGCCAGCAGTTACCCGGGACTAGCGGGGGGCTCCACAGATACGCAGTATTTT
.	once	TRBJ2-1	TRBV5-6	CASSLVVPNEQFF	TGTGCCAGCAGCTTGGTAGTTCCGAATGAGCAGTTCTTC
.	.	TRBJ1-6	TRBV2	CATRPPEAISPLHF	TGTGCCACCAGGCCCCCGGAGGCTATTTCACCCCTCCACTTT
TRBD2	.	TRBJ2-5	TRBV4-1	CASSLRTSGGETQYF	TGCGCCAGCAGCCTGCGGACTAGCGGGGGGGAGACCCAGTACTTC
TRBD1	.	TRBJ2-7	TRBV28	CATVGTGPYEQYF	TGTGCCACAGTGGGGACAGGGCCCTACGAGCAGTACTTC
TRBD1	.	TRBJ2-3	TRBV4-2	CASSQVTGDTQYF	TGTGCCAGCAGCCAAGTGACAGGGGATACGCAGTATTTT
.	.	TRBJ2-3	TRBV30	CAWSRATNTDTQYF	TGTGCCTGGAGTCGCGCCACTAACACAGATACGCAGTATTTT
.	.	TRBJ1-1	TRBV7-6	CASSRNSETEAFF	TGTGCCAGCAGTCGAAACTCGGAGACTGAAGCTTTCTTT
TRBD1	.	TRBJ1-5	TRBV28	CATRQGSQPQHF	TGTGCCACCAGACAGGGGAGTCAGCCCCAGCATTTT
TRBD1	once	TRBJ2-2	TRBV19	CASSIGQGDTGELFF	TGTGCCAGTAGTATAGGACAGGGCGACACCGGGGAGCTGTTTTTT
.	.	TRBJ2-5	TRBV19	CASSIDSTARETQYF	TGTGCCAGTAGTATAGACTCGACAGCCCGAGAGACCCAGTACTTC
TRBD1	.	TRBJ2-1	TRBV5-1	CASSYSGTVYNEQFF	TGCGCCAGCAGTTATTCCGGGACAGTCTACAATGAGCAGTTCTTC
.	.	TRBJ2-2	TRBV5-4	CASSLPGALHTGELFF	TGTGCCAGCAGCCTCCCGGGTGCGCTGCACACCGGGGAGCTGTTTTTT
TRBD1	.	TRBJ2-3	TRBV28	CASSSTGGTDTQYF	TGTGCCAGCAGTTCGACAGGGGGCACAGATACGCAGTATTTT
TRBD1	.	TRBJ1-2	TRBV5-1	CASSSYRLRDRLLYGYTF	TGCGCCAGCAGCTCTTACAGACTACGGGACAGACTATTATATGGCTACACCTTC
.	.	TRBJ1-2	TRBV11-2	CASTPGQGELHGYTF	TGTGCCAGCACCCCAGGCCAAGGGGAATTGCATGGCTACACCTTC
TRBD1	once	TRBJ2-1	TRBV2	CASSRTGTNNEQFF	TGTGCCAGCAGTCGGACAGGGACAAACAATGAGCAGTTCTTC
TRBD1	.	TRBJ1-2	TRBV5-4	CASSLEGASPKDGYTF	TGTGCCAGCAGCTTGGAGGGGGCATCCCCTAAAGACGGCTACACCTTC
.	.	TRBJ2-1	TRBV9	CASSVGGEGGSSYNEQFF	TGTGCCAGCAGCGTAGGAGGGGAGGGGGGAAGCTCCTACAATGAGCAGTTCTTC
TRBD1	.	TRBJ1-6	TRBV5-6	CASSFGTGLPSYNSPLHF	TGTGCCAGCAGCTTCGGGACAGGGCTACCCTCCTATAATTCACCCCTCCACTTT
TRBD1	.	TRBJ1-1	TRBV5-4	CASSLGTGKAFF	TGTGCCAGCAGCTTGGGGACAGGGAAAGCTTTCTTT
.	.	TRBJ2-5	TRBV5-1	CASSLEGPEGETQYF	TGCGCCAGCAGCTTGGAGGGGCCGGAGGGAGAGACCCAGTACTTC
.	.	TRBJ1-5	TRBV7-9	CASSFDGGGINQPQHF	TGTGCCAGCAGTTTTGACGGTGGAGGAATCAATCAGCCCCAGCATTTT
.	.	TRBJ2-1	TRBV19	CATSGEPNEQFF	TGTGCCACCTCCGGGGAACCCAATGAGCAGTTCTTC
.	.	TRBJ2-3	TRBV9	CASSDYTDTQYF	TGTGCCAGCAGCGACTACACAGATACGCAGTATTTT
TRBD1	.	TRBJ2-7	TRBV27	CASSLRRTGNAVWYEQYF	TGTGCCAGCTCCCTCAGAAGGACAGGGAACGCCGTTTGGTACGAGCAGTACTTC
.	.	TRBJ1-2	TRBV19	CASSTPLGWEDGYTF	TGTGCCAGTAGTACCCCTTTAGGGTGGGAGGATGGCTACACCTTC
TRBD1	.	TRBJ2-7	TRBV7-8	CASSSGTGTYEQYF	TGTGCCAGCAGCTCGGGGACAGGGACCTACGAGCAGTACTTC
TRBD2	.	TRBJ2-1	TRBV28	CASSPAGEFNEQFF	TGTGCCAGCAGTCCAGCGGGAGAGTTCAATGAGCAGTTCTTC
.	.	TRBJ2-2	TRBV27	CASSLASGEFTGELFF	TGTGCCAGCAGTTTGGCTTCAGGGGAATTCACCGGGGAGCTGTTTTTT
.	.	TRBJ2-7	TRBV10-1	CASSDSGNSYEQYF	TGCGCCAGCAGTGACAGCGGCAACTCCTACGAGCAGTACTTC
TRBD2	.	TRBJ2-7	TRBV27	CASSLITSGSHEQYF	TGTGCCAGCAGTTTAATAACTAGCGGGAGCCACGAGCAGTACTTC
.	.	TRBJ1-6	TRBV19	CASSPDFGDSPLHF	TGTGCCAGTAGTCCGGACTTCGGGGATTCACCCCTCCACTTT
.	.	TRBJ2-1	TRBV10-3	CAISDGAIYEQFF	TGTGCCATCAGTGATGGAGCGATCTATGAGCAGTTCTTC
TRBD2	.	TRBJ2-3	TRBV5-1	CASSFRLAGVADTQYF	TGCGCCAGCAGCTTCCGACTAGCGGGGGTTGCAGATACGCAGTATTTT
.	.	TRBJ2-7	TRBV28	CASSFFRGPYEQYF	TGTGCCAGCAGTTTTTTCAGGGGTCCCTACGAGCAGTACTTC
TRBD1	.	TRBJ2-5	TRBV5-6	CASFGTGRGQETQYF	TGTGCCAGCTTCGGGACAGGGAGGGGTCAAGAGACCCAGTACTTC
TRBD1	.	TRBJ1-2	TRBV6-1	CASNEGGGAYGYTF	TGTGCCAGCAATGAAGGAGGGGGCGCCTATGGCTACACCTTC
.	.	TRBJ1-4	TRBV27	CASSAWTPQAEKLFF	TGTGCCAGCAGTGCCTGGACACCTCAGGCGGAAAAACTGTTTTTT
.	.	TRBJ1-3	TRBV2	CASSGPKNGNTIYF	TGTGCCAGCAGTGGCCCTAAGAATGGAAACACCATATATTTT
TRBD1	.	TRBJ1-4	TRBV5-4	CASSWTGGVEKLFF	TGTGCCAGCAGCTGGACAGGGGGCGTTGAAAAACTGTTTTTT
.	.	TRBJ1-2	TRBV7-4	CASSLRIPGKVDGYTF	TGTGCCAGCAGCTTAAGGATCCCAGGGAAAGTTGATGGCTACACCTTC
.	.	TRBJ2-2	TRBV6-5	CASSSDSTGELFF	TGTGCCAGCAGTTCTGACAGCACCGGGGAGCTGTTTTTT
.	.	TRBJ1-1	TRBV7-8	CASSESGVTEAFF	TGTGCCAGCAGCGAATCGGGGGTTACTGAAGCTTTCTTT
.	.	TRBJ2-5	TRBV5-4	CASSTEPKETQYF	TGTGCCAGCAGCACAGAACCCAAAGAGACCCAGTACTTC